What follows describes a single T cell receptor (beta chain). This clone was counted once. Its antigen is unknown. No clone much larger than this one lies a single base away; base qualities are absent. This specimen belongs to a study of shared clonotypes between healthy human individuals (dated by TCRdb to 2020 to 2022). Study-level background: Two women and three men aged 18 to 49 years were included in the cohort. For each donor, CD4 naive and CD4 memory were each run on three plates, CD8 naive on two plates, and CD8 memory on one plate. To estimate repertoire size and how much clonotypes are shared between individuals, the study performed deep sequencing of blood TCR repertoires from five healthy adults. To increase sequencing depth and limit assay-specific biases, TCR repertoire library preparation and sequencing were carried out by different laboratories using diverse techniques. Per donor, leukapheresis produced somewhere between about 0.8 and 9.5 billion PBMCs.

General study outcomes and caveats: Sampling was restricted to blood, and TCR repertoires in tissues likely differ from the TCR repertoires found in blood. Pairwise subsampling indicated that sequencing depth was expected to affect the degree of clonotype sharing among donors. Compared with non-shared clonotypes, the clonotypes found in all four sorted-subset donors had higher generation probabilities. When a few donors were compared, the shared fraction of clonotypes was 5% to 6.5% for naive CD4, approximately 3.3% for naive CD8, more than 2% for memory CD4, and 0.35% to 0.4% for memory CD8. Estimated clonotype richness was generally larger for naive than for memory subsets. Rarefaction of sorted-subset datasets indicated incomplete sequencing despite the large sequencing depth. Because the study included only a small number of donors, the genetic and exposure-history diversity represented was limited.

Using the deep immunoSEQ assay, TCR CDR3 regions were amplified from genomic DNA by multiplex PCR. Extracted genomic DNA from each cell subset was spread evenly across all wells of several immunoSEQ 96-well plates, with each plate serving as a replicate. Each replicate PCR for sorted subsets received around 200 ng genomic DNA, equal to roughly 30,000 T cell genomes. Purified libraries were quantified with a Qubit 3.0 fluorometer, sized on a Bioanalyzer 2100, and re-quantified with the KAPA Library Quantification kit. Every immunoSEQ 96-well plate was sequenced on a separate single-read 150-cycle Illumina NextSeq 550 flow cell. The authors' pipeline ran thus. The immunoSEQ output contained only junctional sequences without quality scores, so filtering could not match that applied to full-length reads. Sequences were annotated with PyIR, a Python wrapper for IgBLAST v1.9, using IMGT germline references to assign V/J genes and CDR3. Any read was removed if the V/J assignment was weak (E-value above 1e-6), the CDR3 was missing, or the read contained stop codons, out-of-frame junctions, or ambiguous translated residues. V3J clonotypes were defined as sequences sharing the same inferred V gene, J gene, and CDR3 amino acid sequence. Percentage overlap between repertoires was calculated by dividing the number of shared unique clonotypes by the size of the smaller repertoire. RTK rarefaction, the Chao1 estimator, and Recon v2.1 estimates of unobserved clonotypes were used to assess repertoire richness. For all TCRbeta clonotypes obtained by the gDNA method from a few donors, generation probabilities were computed with OLGA. TCRdb re-hosts the immuneACCESS table, in-frame sequences only. Its copies lack some clones; in the studies checked, an unresolved V gene accounts for under half of them, and the cause for the rest is not known. For V, J and clone size, that table is used; D and trimming come from the DNA. The sample has about 380,000 clones on record, 96% of them singletons. Clones ranked in the top ten supply 0.32% of the sample.

Donors were healthy HIV-negative adults with no recently reported acute infections or vaccinations. All donors were Caucasian adults living in Nashville, Tennessee, USA. CD8 memory samples consisted of magnetically selected CD45RO+ cells combined with CCR7-negative CD45RA+ effector memory (TemRA) cells. Blood was obtained by leukapheresis, after which PBMCs were separated by Ficoll-Histopaque density gradient centrifugation and cryopreserved in liquid nitrogen vapor phase. Purity and quantity of every magnetically sorted T cell population were checked by analytical flow cytometry. Genomic DNA was isolated from every sorted fraction and measured by UV absorbance on a Nanodrop 2000c. The germline V gene yields SGDLS for CDR1 and YYNGEE for CDR2. Deletion took 3 bases off V and 4 bases off J, with a span of 14 bases between the germline ends. From the cysteine up to the phenylalanine, the CDR3 has a length of 16 residues. The read is trimmed to its CDR3 DNA, 48 bases read in frame from base 1.

The sequencing input was memory CD8+ T cells sorted from blood. The meaning of the sample's cell subset or site label: CD45RO+ cells pooled with CCR7-negative TemRA cells. This receptor chain uses TRBV9 and TRBJ2-6; a tentative D call is TRBD1 (5 bases match). The receptor comes from a man in his thirties or forties in good health. The CDR3 in this case is CASSGADSSGANVLTF. The DNA sequence follows: TGTGCCAGCAGCGGCGCCGACAGTTCCGGGGCCAACGTCCTGACTTTC.